The 14 T cell receptor beta chains listed next were all sequenced from one sample in a study of cytomegalovirus exposure and HLA in healthy donors. Researchers ran the PCR with 60 Vbeta and 13 Jbeta primers. The method was immunoSEQ multiplex PCR; TCRdb's version includes in-frame clones alone and lacks a portion of them. Seen here are about 83,000 clones, roughly 76% observed once, and the top ten hold approximately 1.9%. The specimen sequenced was PBMCs. These receptors all come from a woman in her twenties or thirties in good health and CMV-seronegative.

The rearrangement joins TRBV5-4 to TRBJ2-2; D may be TRBD2 (6 bases). The CDR3 contains 16 residues. Trimming took 2 bases from V and 0 from J, leaving 11 bases between them. CDR1 is SGHNT and CDR2 is YYREEE in the germline V gene (reference sequence). DNA of the CDR3: TGTGCCAGCAGCTTAAATAGCGGCCCGAACACCGGGGAGCTGTTTTTT. The encoded protein is CASSLNSGPNTGELFF.

The chain has TRBV7-6 and TRBJ2-7; the D gene is possibly TRBD1 (6 bases). This CDR3 has 14 amino acids. Between the trimmed V and J ends, which lost 5 bases and 7 bases, there was a span of 18 bases. CDR1 and CDR2 (germline): SGHVS, FNYEAQ. DNA of the CDR3: TGTGCCAGCAGCCGTACCAACACAGGGCTTGAGCAGTACTTC. As protein: CASSRTNTGLEQYF.

The chain employs TRBV30 and TRBJ1-3, with D tentatively TRBD1 (5 bases). V was clipped by 0 bases and J by 4 bases, with 10 bases between them. The CDR3 totals 14 residues. Germline V gives CDR1 GTSNPN, CDR2 SVGIG (reference sequence). The chain's CDR3 is CAWSVGGVGNTIYF. CDR3 DNA sequence: TGTGCCTGGAGTGTTGGGGGGGTAGGAAACACCATATATTTT.

This clone was seen a few times. The genes are TRBV5-8 and TRBJ1-6; D is unresolved. The CDR3 is 15 residues long. Germline values: CDR1 SGHTS, CDR2 YDEGEE. V was clipped by 0 bases and J by 10 bases, with 14 bases between them. CDR3 nucleotide sequence: TGTGCCAGCAGCTTGGAGAGGGTTCGCGGGTCACCCCTCCACTTT. It translates to CASSLERVRGSPLHF.

The chain employs TRBV4-3 and TRBJ2-3, with 7 positions matching TRBD2. This CDR3 region has 17 residues. The V and J ends lost 0 bases and 0 bases, in that order; junction bases with no gene match: 6. CDR1 is LGHNA, CDR2 YSLEER, per germline. The CDR3 loop is CASSQELGGRSTDTQYF. Here the CDR3 DNA reads TGCGCCAGCAGCCAAGAGCTGGGAGGGCGAAGCACAGATACGCAGTATTTT.

The chain is built from TRBV4-1 and TRBJ1-5; unclear D gene. The CDR3 extends over 13 amino acids. Germline assignment: CDR1 MGHRA and CDR2 YSYEKL. V lost 3 bases and J lost 4, with 7 bases in between. DNA for the CDR3: TGCGCCAGCAGCCACAGAATAAATCAGCCCCAGCATTTT. This codes for CASSHRINQPQHF.

CDR3 nucleotide sequence: TGTGCCAGCAGTGACCCGGCGAGGTCCCACCCTGAGCAGTTCTTC. This translates into CASSDPARSHPEQFF. The chain employs TRBV25-1 and TRBJ2-1; no reliable D call. Germline V gene sequence: CDR1 MGHDK, CDR2 SYGVNS. V was pared by 3 bases and J by 9 bases, with 18 bases between. The CDR3 is 15 amino acids.

This clone occurred once. The chain recombines TRBV2 with TRBJ2-3; D may be TRBD2 (5 bases). Germline CDR1 is SNHLY and CDR2 is FYNNEI. This CDR3 is 15 amino acids long. The V end lost 3 bases, the J end lost 6 bases, and 16 bases lay between the germline ends. The CDR3 spells CASSEAGNGVDTQYF. The DNA for the CDR3 is TGTGCCAGCAGTGAGGCTGGAAACGGGGTGGATACGCAGTATTTT.

The V and J genes are TRBV4-1 and TRBJ2-5; D is possibly TRBD2 (6 bases). CDR3 length: 17 amino acids. Germline V gene sequence: CDR1 MGHRA, CDR2 YSYEKL. Trimming left V 4 bases short and J 1 base short, with 19 bases between. DNA for the CDR3: TGCGCCAGCAGCCCAGTTCTTGCGGGAATCATCCAAGAGACCCAGTACTTC. This sequence encodes CASSPVLAGIIQETQYF.

This clone came up a few times. The chain couples TRBV7-2 to TRBJ1-3; D gene unclear. There are 13 residues in the CDR3. Germline CDR1 SGHTA, CDR2 FQGNSA. V was cut by 4 bases and J by 0 bases, with 4 bases left in between. CDR3: CASSSSSGNTIYF. The CDR3 DNA reads as TGTGCCAGCAGCTCTAGCTCTGGAAACACCATATATTTT.

The V call is TRBV5-1, the J call TRBJ1-1; a weak D match, TRBD1 (6 bases). Deletions cut 3 bases from V and 1 base from J, with 10 bases between. This CDR3 has 14 amino acids. CDR1 is SGHRS and CDR2 is YFSETQ in the germline V gene. The CDR3 reads CASSWTAGNTEAFF. The DNA of the CDR3 is TGCGCCAGCAGCTGGACAGCCGGGAACACTGAAGCTTTCTTT.

The rearrangement links TRBV10-1 to TRBJ2-7; 9 nucleotides agree with TRBD2. CDR3 length equals 14 residues. The germline V gene has CDR1 WNHNN and CDR2 SYGVQD (reference sequence). J was trimmed by 2 bases and V by 5 bases; bases with no gene match: 4. CDR3 bases: TGCGCCAGCAGTAGAGCGGGGGGCCCCTACGAGCAGTACTTC. Residues: CASSRAGGPYEQYF.

The chain couples TRBV5-4 to TRBJ2-7; weak D call: TRBD2 (5 bases). Trimming cost V 5 bases and J 0 bases, with 18 bases left between them. This CDR3 contains 16 residues. Germline V gene sequence: CDR1 SGHNT, CDR2 YYREEE (reference sequence). The CDR3 spells CASSPEGQWASYEQYF. Written as DNA, the CDR3 is TGTGCCAGCAGTCCAGAGGGCCAGTGGGCCTCCTACGAGCAGTACTTC.

The V and J genes are TRBV5-4 and TRBJ2-4; D perhaps matches TRBD1 (5 bases). The CDR3 extends over 15 amino acids. The germline V and J ends were trimmed by 0 bases and 6 bases, with 13 bases remaining between them. Germline-derived CDR1 and CDR2 are SGHNT and YYREEE (reference sequence). CDR3 in DNA: TGTGCCAGCAGCTTGGGTGGGGCTAGGGGAAACATTCAGTACTTC. Protein: CASSLGGARGNIQYF. Based on the CDR3 plus reference TRBV5-4 and TRBJ2-4, the full variable domain is ETGVTQSPTHLIKTRGQQVTLRCSSQSGHNTVSWYQQALGQGPQFIFQYYREEENGRGNFPPRFSGLQFPNYSSELNVNALELDDSALYLCASSLGGARGNIQYFGAGTRLSVL.